These 10 T cell receptor beta chains originate from one sample sequenced in a study of control samples from healthy donors and cancer patients. The method was immunoSEQ multiplex PCR; TCRdb's version includes in-frame clones alone and lacks a portion of them. The top ten clones hold about 4% of a sample with 180,000 or so clones, roughly 95% of them seen once. Specimen: blood. The receptors come from a woman aged 55-75 years in good health.

This clone is medium-sized within its sample. The chain combines TRBV7-3 with TRBJ2-1; the match to TRBD2 covers 10 bases. The length of the CDR3 is 16 residues. Losses at the gene ends were 2 bases for V and 4 bases for J; bases not matched to a gene: 5. Germline-derived CDR1 and CDR2 are SGHTA and FQGTGA. The CDR3 loop reads CASSLVASGGYNEQFF. The DNA of the CDR3 is TGTGCCAGCAGCTTAGTGGCTAGCGGGGGATACAATGAGCAGTTCTTC.

The gene calls are TRBV19 and TRBJ1-1; the match to TRBD1 covers 7 bases. The CDR3 consists of 15 residues. The trim removed 4 bases at V and 1 base at J, leaving 6 bases unmatched. Germline V CDR1 and CDR2: LNHDA, SQIVND (reference sequence). The CDR3 sequence is CASSRTGSWNTEAFF. The CDR3 DNA sequence: TGTGCCAGTAGTAGGACAGGCAGCTGGAACACTGAAGCTTTCTTT.

V is TRBV18 and J is TRBJ2-2; TRBD1 matches 7 bases. This CDR3 comprises 16 residues. The ends lost 4 bases at V and 3 bases at J; junction bases unmatched: 8. CDR1 is KGHSH, CDR2 LQKENI, per germline. The CDR3 DNA follows: TGTGCCAGCTCACTCCGACAGGGTGGTGACACCGGGGAGCTGTTTTTT. It yields the protein CASSLRQGGDTGELFF.

This clone has only one observation. This chain connects TRBV2 to TRBJ2-1, with 10 bases aligning to TRBD1. There are 16 residues in the CDR3. With 6 bases clipped from V and 9 bases from J, the junction kept 14 bases outside the gene matches. Germline-derived CDR1 and CDR2 are SNHLY and FYNNEI. The CDR3 coding sequence is TGTGCCAGCAGGGTCATGGGACAGGGGATTGTAATTGAGCAGTTCTTC. Protein product: CASRVMGQGIVIEQFF.

This clone was observed once. CDR3 residues: CASSPQGTSSQPQHF. CDR3 coding DNA: TGTGCCAGCTCACCACAGGGGACATCCAGTCAGCCCCAGCATTTT. J is TRBJ1-5 and V is TRBV18, with a weak D call TRBD1 (6 bases). The germline V gene encodes CDR1 KGHSH and CDR2 LQKENI. This CDR3 spans 15 amino acids. With 1 base removed from V and 6 bases from J, the gap between germline ends came to 13 bases.

This clone was detected only a few times. The chain is built from TRBV19 and TRBJ2-6; tentative D call: TRBD1 (5 bases). Between the trimmed V and J ends, which lost 3 bases and 1 base, there was a span of 16 bases. Germline CDR1 reads LNHDA; CDR2 reads SQIVND (reference sequence). This CDR3 contains 18 residues. The DNA for the CDR3 is TGTGCCAGTAGTATTCGGTCAGGGTTAAGGTCTGGGGCCAACGTCCTGACTTTC. It specifies CASSIRSGLRSGANVLTF.

V usage is TRBV11-2 and J usage is TRBJ2-5; the D gene is possibly TRBD2 (6 bases). This CDR3 contains 14 residues. Germline CDR1 and CDR2: SGHAT and FQNNGV. Trimming took 4 bases from V and 3 from J, leaving 12 bases between them. The CDR3 bases are TGTGCCAGCAGCTACTGGGGGGTAGAAGAGACCCAGTACTTC. Translated, it gives CASSYWGVEETQYF. The full variable domain, its missing parts supplied by reference TRBV11-2 and TRBJ2-5, is EAGVAQSPRYKIIEKRQSVAFWCNPISGHATLYWYQQILGQGPKLLIQFQNNGVVDDSQLPKDRFSAERLKGVDSTLKIQPAKLEDSAVYLCASSYWGVEETQYFGPGTRLLVL.

The rearrangement links TRBV5-1 to TRBJ2-3, with TRBD2 matching over 9 bases. CDR3 size: 17 residues. The germline V gene encodes CDR1 SGHRS and CDR2 YFSETQ. The V segment lost 2 bases and the J segment 3 bases; nucleotides outside the gene matches: 10. The CDR3 nucleotides read TGCGCCAGCAGCTTAGGGCAGCTAGCGGGGAGAACAGATACGCAGTATTTT. It yields the protein CASSLGQLAGRTDTQYF.

V usage is TRBV5-1 and J usage is TRBJ2-2, with D unresolved. V lost 5 bases and J 3 bases, leaving 8 bases between the germline ends. The CDR3 totals 13 residues. Germline V CDR1 and CDR2: SGHRS, YFSETQ. In nucleotides, the CDR3 is TGCGCCAGCAGTCATTCAGACACCGGGGAGCTGTTTTTT. Protein: CASSHSDTGELFF.

This sequence joins TRBV7-9 and TRBJ1-4, with D uncertain. V was trimmed by 2 bases and J by 5 bases, leaving 6 bases between them. The CDR3 consists of 13 residues. Germline lookup yields CDR1 SEHNR and CDR2 FQNEAQ (reference sequence). The CDR3 protein is CASSLTENEKLFF. The CDR3 DNA reads as TGTGCCAGCAGCTTAACGGAGAATGAAAAACTGTTTTTT.